Listed below are T cell receptor beta chains from one sample, sequenced in a study of T cells after posttransplantation cyclophosphamide. Generated by immunoSEQ multiplex PCR, the TCRdb table keeps only in-frame clones and is missing some. Recorded here are over 7,500 clones, none singletons. The input for sequencing was PBMCs, taken after an allogeneic stem cell transplant with post-transplant cyclophosphamide. All receptors derive from a male patient between 25 and 39 years old who received an allogeneic stem cell transplant from an unrelated donor, was CMV-positive, and had acute and chronic GVHD. A share of the T cells may be of graft donor origin. Each CDR3 is given with its conserved first and last residue. Fields, in order: V gene, J gene, clone size, D gene, CDR3 protein, CDR3 DNA. D genes are given only for firm matches. Sizes are listed as once, few or many counts, or a class when the clone is expanded.

V: TRBV11-2; J: TRBJ2-1; size: few; D: -; CDR3: CASSSKTGVRSYNEQFF; DNA: TGTGCCAGCAGCTCTAAGACGGGGGTTCGCTCCTACAATGAGCAGTTCTTC
V: TRBV7-9; J: TRBJ2-6; size: many; D: -; CDR3: CASSSQSGANVLTF; DNA: TGTGCCAGCAGCTCCCAATCTGGGGCCAACGTCCTGACTTTC
V: TRBV7-9; J: TRBJ1-1; size: many; D: TRBD1; CDR3: CASSPGTGVVTEAFF; DNA: TGTGCCAGCAGCCCCGGGACAGGGGTCGTCACTGAAGCTTTCTTT
V: TRBV11-3; J: TRBJ2-1; size: medium-sized; D: -; CDR3: CASSSGLAYNEQFF; DNA: TGTGCCAGCAGCTCGGGACTCGCCTACAATGAGCAGTTCTTC
V: TRBV7-9; J: TRBJ2-7; size: many; D: -; CDR3: CASSPTGYEQYF; DNA: TGTGCCAGCAGCCCGACTGGGTACGAGCAGTACTTC
V: TRBV7-9; J: TRBJ2-2; size: many; D: TRBD2; CDR3: CASSSGLAANTGELFF; DNA: TGTGCCAGCAGCTCCGGACTAGCGGCGAACACCGGGGAGCTGTTTTTT
V: TRBV9; J: TRBJ2-1; size: medium-sized; D: TRBD2; CDR3: CASSVTAGSGGVKNEQFF; DNA: TGTGCCAGCAGCGTAACGGCCGGGAGCGGGGGGGTCAAAAATGAGCAGTTCTTC
V: TRBV11-3; J: TRBJ1-2; size: many; D: -; CDR3: CASSHGDYGYTF; DNA: TGTGCCAGCAGCCACGGGGATTATGGCTACACCTTC
V: TRBV7-9; J: TRBJ1-5; size: many; D: TRBD1; CDR3: CASGQDNQPQHF; DNA: TGTGCCAGCGGACAGGACAATCAGCCCCAGCATTTT
V: TRBV9; J: TRBJ2-1; size: many; D: TRBD2; CDR3: CASSVGTSGNNEQFF; DNA: TGTGCCAGCAGCGTAGGGACTAGCGGCAACAATGAGCAGTTCTTC
V: TRBV16; J: TRBJ1-1; size: medium-sized; D: -; CDR3: CASSQTEGNTEAFF; DNA: TGTGCCAGCAGCCAAACCGAAGGGAACACTGAAGCTTTCTTT
V: TRBV18; J: TRBJ1-5; size: many; D: -; CDR3: CASSPQGGRGPQHF; DNA: TGTGCCAGCTCACCACAGGGAGGGAGGGGGCCCCAGCATTTT
V: TRBV5-1; J: TRBJ2-7; size: many; D: TRBD2; CDR3: CASGTSEAYEQYF; DNA: TGCGCCAGTGGGACTAGCGAGGCCTACGAGCAGTACTTC
V: TRBV11-2; J: TRBJ2-7; size: many; D: -; CDR3: CASSPMGPYEQYF; DNA: TGTGCCAGCAGCCCAATGGGCCCCTACGAGCAGTACTTC
V: TRBV11-1; J: TRBJ2-7; size: many; D: TRBD1; CDR3: CASSPGGSRYEQYF; DNA: TGTGCCAGCAGCCCAGGGGGTAGCCGCTACGAGCAGTACTTC
V: TRBV11-2; J: TRBJ2-7; size: many; D: -; CDR3: CASSLAPGGRYEQYF; DNA: TGTGCCAGCAGCTTAGCTCCCGGGGGACGCTACGAGCAGTACTTC
V: TRBV5-1; J: TRBJ1-3; size: many; D: -; CDR3: CASSPEGPGNTIYF; DNA: TGCGCCAGCAGCCCAGAGGGGCCTGGAAACACCATATATTTT
V: TRBV19; J: TRBJ2-7; size: many; D: TRBD1; CDR3: CASSDPGQGAFEQYF; DNA: TGTGCCAGTAGTGATCCGGGACAGGGGGCTTTCGAGCAGTACTTC
V: TRBV7-9; J: TRBJ2-4; size: many; D: -; CDR3: CASSVGAGLTKNIQYF; DNA: TGTGCCAGCAGCGTAGGGGCAGGGTTAACCAAAAACATTCAGTACTTC
V: TRBV4-2; J: TRBJ2-7; size: many; D: -; CDR3: CASSQSPQGLGPVQYF; DNA: TGTGCCAGCAGCCAATCCCCCCAAGGGCTGGGCCCGGTGCAGTACTTC
V: TRBV6-2/TRBV6-3; J: TRBJ1-2; size: many; D: -; CDR3: CASSYARDGYTF; DNA: TGTGCCAGCAGTTACGCCAGGGATGGCTACACCTTC
V: TRBV15; J: TRBJ2-5; size: few; D: TRBD1; CDR3: CATRNRGQETQYF; DNA: TGTGCCACCCGGAACAGGGGGCAAGAGACCCAGTACTTC
V: TRBV7-9; J: TRBJ2-2; size: many; D: -; CDR3: CASSPLVGDTGELFF; DNA: TGTGCCAGCAGCCCCCTAGTAGGGGACACCGGGGAGCTGTTTTTT
V: TRBV29-1; J: TRBJ2-7; size: many; D: TRBD2; CDR3: CSVWLAGGASYEQYF; DNA: TGCAGCGTTTGGCTAGCGGGAGGGGCCTCCTACGAGCAGTACTTC
V: TRBV10-2; J: TRBJ2-7; size: many; D: TRBD2; CDR3: CASRVSDKRGRTYEQYF; DNA: TGCGCCAGCAGAGTCTCCGATAAGCGGGGGAGAACCTACGAGCAGTACTTC
V: TRBV12-3/TRBV12-4; J: TRBJ2-3; size: many; D: -; CDR3: CASSLLQDSPTDTQYF; DNA: TGTGCCAGCAGTTTGCTTCAGGACAGTCCCACAGATACGCAGTATTTT
V: TRBV19; J: TRBJ1-2; size: many; D: TRBD1; CDR3: CASSQDRDRANYGYTF; DNA: TGTGCCAGTAGTCAGGACAGGGACCGGGCTAACTATGGCTACACCTTC
V: TRBV5-1; J: TRBJ2-7; size: many; D: TRBD1; CDR3: CASSSGQGFYEQYF; DNA: TGCGCCAGCAGCTCGGGACAGGGATTCTACGAGCAGTACTTC
V: TRBV6-1; J: TRBJ1-5; size: many; D: TRBD1; CDR3: CASSEVRQGAGNQPQHF; DNA: TGTGCCAGCAGTGAAGTCCGTCAGGGGGCCGGCAATCAGCCCCAGCATTTT
V: TRBV6-1; J: TRBJ1-5; size: medium-sized; D: -; CDR3: CASSKAAEQPQHF; DNA: TGTGCCAGCAGCAAGGCGGCGGAACAGCCCCAGCATTTT
V: TRBV28; J: TRBJ2-7; size: many; D: TRBD2; CDR3: CASSLYPGLAGIEQYF; DNA: TGTGCCAGCAGTTTATATCCGGGACTAGCGGGAATCGAGCAGTACTTC
V: TRBV29-1; J: TRBJ2-7; size: many; D: -; CDR3: CSGQYGYEQYF; DNA: TGCAGCGGACAGTATGGCTACGAGCAGTACTTC
V: TRBV6-4; J: TRBJ2-3; size: many; D: TRBD2; CDR3: CASSDPAGGRDTQYF; DNA: TGTGCCAGCAGTGACCCGGCGGGAGGGCGAGATACGCAGTATTTT
V: TRBV5-6; J: TRBJ1-3; size: medium-sized; D: -; CDR3: CASSPDGTRSGNTIYF; DNA: TGTGCCAGCAGCCCGGACGGGACTCGCTCTGGAAACACCATATATTTT
V: TRBV11-1; J: TRBJ2-3; size: many; D: -; CDR3: CASSRWTASSTDTQYF; DNA: TGTGCCAGCAGCCGATGGACAGCATCTAGCACAGATACGCAGTATTTT
V: TRBV5-5; J: TRBJ1-2; size: many; D: -; CDR3: CASTQRNYGYTF; DNA: TGTGCCAGCACACAGAGAAACTATGGCTACACCTTC
V: TRBV11-3; J: TRBJ1-1; size: many; D: -; CDR3: CASSFGEGTEAFF; DNA: TGTGCCAGCAGCTTCGGGGAGGGCACTGAAGCTTTCTTT
V: TRBV4-2; J: TRBJ2-7; size: many; D: -; CDR3: CASSQQIQDSYEQYF; DNA: TGTGCCAGCAGCCAGCAAATTCAGGATTCCTACGAGCAGTACTTC
V: TRBV6-6; J: TRBJ2-7; size: medium-sized; D: TRBD1; CDR3: CASSYTGTGTYEQYF; DNA: TGTGCCAGCAGTTACACCGGGACAGGGACCTACGAGCAGTACTTC
V: TRBV7-9; J: TRBJ1-3; size: many; D: -; CDR3: CASSLDLGWGRKSGNTIYF; DNA: TGTGCCAGCAGCCTAGATTTGGGATGGGGCCGAAAATCTGGAAACACCATATATTTT
V: TRBV5-1; J: TRBJ2-3; size: many; D: -; CDR3: CASSLYRLKTDGPDTQYF; DNA: TGCGCCAGCAGCCTATACCGTTTAAAGACAGACGGGCCAGATACGCAGTATTTT
V: TRBV5-1; J: TRBJ1-1; size: many; D: TRBD1; CDR3: CASTPGQGQNTEAFF; DNA: TGCGCCAGCACCCCGGGACAGGGGCAAAACACTGAAGCTTTCTTT
V: TRBV7-6; J: TRBJ2-6; size: many; D: TRBD1; CDR3: CASSFRGHSGANVLTF; DNA: TGTGCCAGCAGCTTCAGGGGGCATAGTGGGGCCAACGTCCTGACTTTC
V: TRBV19; J: TRBJ1-5; size: many; D: TRBD1; CDR3: CASSTGTGGEQPQHF; DNA: TGTGCCAGTAGTACAGGGACAGGGGGCGAGCAGCCCCAGCATTTT
V: TRBV7-3; J: TRBJ2-1; size: many; D: -; CDR3: CASSPGPGEQFF; DNA: TGTGCCAGCAGCCCAGGGCCGGGTGAGCAGTTCTTC
V: TRBV5-1; J: TRBJ2-3; size: few; D: TRBD1; CDR3: CASSPTGGAADTQYF; DNA: TGCGCCAGCAGCCCGACAGGGGGCGCGGCAGATACGCAGTATTTT
V: TRBV6-6; J: TRBJ2-5; size: many; D: -; CDR3: CASSYTDYPETQYF; DNA: TGTGCCAGCAGTTACACAGACTACCCGGAGACCCAGTACTTC
V: TRBV7-2; J: TRBJ1-1; size: many; D: TRBD1; CDR3: CASSPTFAGGLEAFF; DNA: TGTGCCAGCAGCCCCACTTTCGCAGGGGGCCTTGAAGCTTTCTTT
V: TRBV19; J: TRBJ2-2; size: medium-sized; D: TRBD2; CDR3: CASTRTSGTSGSAGELFF; DNA: TGTGCCAGTACGCGCACCTCCGGGACTAGCGGGAGCGCCGGGGAGCTGTTTTTT
V: TRBV7-2; J: TRBJ1-5; size: many; D: TRBD1; CDR3: CASSLAGTVHQPQHF; DNA: TGTGCCAGCAGCTTAGCGGGGACAGTTCATCAGCCCCAGCATTTT
V: TRBV19; J: TRBJ2-6; size: many; D: -; CDR3: CASSIQAHSGANVLTF; DNA: TGTGCCAGTAGTATTCAGGCCCACTCTGGGGCCAACGTCCTGACTTTC
V: TRBV12-3/TRBV12-4; J: TRBJ2-3; size: many; D: TRBD2; CDR3: CASSGGLAGRTDTQYF; DNA: TGTGCCAGCAGTGGTGGACTAGCGGGACGCACAGATACGCAGTATTTT
V: TRBV27; J: TRBJ2-1; size: many; D: -; CDR3: CASSRTGTGSYNEQFF; DNA: TGTGCCAGCAGCCGAACCGGGACTGGCTCCTACAATGAGCAGTTCTTC